This is a list of T cell receptor beta chains from one sample in a study of T cells after posttransplantation cyclophosphamide. Sequencing used immunoSEQ multiplex PCR; TCRdb keeps in-frame clones, though not all of them. The table records approximately 3,000 clones, approximately 83% of them present only once. Source material: CD8+ T cells sorted from bone marrow. All receptors come from a woman aged 55-75 years in good health, CMV-negative, and a related stem cell transplant donor. Each CDR3 is given with its conserved first and last residue. D genes are given only for firm matches. Expanded clones get a size class; other rows say once, few or many, or leave the size out.

clone_size,d_call,j_call,v_call,cdr3_aa,cdr3_nt
-,-,TRBJ1-2,TRBV28,CASNYGPGEGYTF,TGTGCCAGCAACTACGGGCCCGGGGAGGGCTACACCTTC
once,TRBD1,TRBJ1-5,TRBV6-6,CASSGTASNQPQHF,TGTGCCAGCAGTGGGACAGCTAGCAATCAGCCCCAGCATTTT
-,TRBD2,TRBJ2-3,TRBV19,CASKGLAATDTQYF,TGTGCCAGTAAGGGACTAGCGGCCACAGATACGCAGTATTTT
-,-,TRBJ1-3,TRBV15,CATSPERSSGNTIYF,TGTGCCACCAGCCCGGAGCGGAGCTCTGGAAACACCATATATTTT
-,-,TRBJ1-2,TRBV9,CASSNRAGYTF,TGTGCCAGCAGCAACAGGGCTGGCTACACCTTC
-,TRBD2,TRBJ2-1,TRBV6-5,CASSLSASGYNEQFF,TGTGCCAGCAGTTTGTCGGCTAGCGGCTACAATGAGCAGTTCTTC
-,TRBD1,TRBJ2-7,TRBV7-6,CASSLGTGVYEQYF,TGTGCCAGCAGCTTAGGGACAGGGGTGTACGAGCAGTACTTC
-,-,TRBJ2-4,TRBV6-6,CASSLGGRNIQYF,TGTGCCAGCAGTCTAGGGGGAAGGAACATTCAGTACTTC
-,TRBD1,TRBJ1-2,TRBV19,CASSPSTGNYGYTF,TGTGCCTCTAGCCCCTCGACAGGGAACTATGGCTACACCTTC
hyperexpanded,TRBD1,TRBJ1-5,TRBV7-9,CASSGTGSGDQPQHF,TGTGCCAGCAGCGGGACAGGGTCGGGGGATCAGCCCCAGCATTTT